Presented here are 15 T cell receptor beta chains from one specimen sequenced in a study of blood T cells in healthy people across ages. Sample-barcoded 5' priming and a J-beta primer mix drove a second PCR of about 6 to 12 cycles. TCRdb re-derived calls from the 5' RACE reads in MiXCR, one entry per CDR3 protein. This sample has 850,000 to 1,000,000 distinct CDR3 sequences; roughly 47% occur once, and the top ten carry around 21%. The sequenced material came from blood. All receptors come from a woman aged 60 to 75 in good health.

The chain carries TRBV20-1 and TRBJ2-5; D uncertain. The J call is uncertain, as TRBJ2-7 better fits the DNA end. CDR3 size: 15 residues. Per the germline V gene, CDR1 is DFQATT and CDR2 is SNEGSKA (reference sequence). The CDR3: CSARDADRIAYEQYF. In DNA, the CDR3 is TGCAGTGCTAGAGACGCGGACCGAATAGCCTACGAGCAGTACTTC.

There are a few counts of this clonotype. The V gene is TRBV7-2, the J gene TRBJ2-5; D call uncertain. This CDR3 is built from 16 residues. V was cut by 2 bases and J by 1 base, with 14 bases left in between. Germline V gene sequence: CDR1 SGHTA, CDR2 FQGNSA. In nucleotides, the CDR3 is TGTGCCAGCAGCTTACTAGACCCACAGCCCCAAGAGACCCAGTACTTC. Translated: CASSLLDPQPQETQYF.

The DNA for the CDR3 is TGCAGTGCTGCTGAAGTAGCGCCACTAGGGCAGTACTTC. Encoded protein: CSAAEVAPLGQYF. The rearrangement links TRBV20-1 to TRBJ2-4, with D perhaps matching TRBD2 (5 bases). The CDR3 extends over 13 amino acids. V was cut by 5 bases and J by 13 bases, with 21 bases left in between. CDR1 and CDR2 (germline): DFQATT, SNEGSKA (reference sequence).

This rearrangement joins TRBV28 to TRBJ1-5; D is undetermined. The ends were cut back, 5 bases at V and 4 bases at J, with 9 bases in the middle. Germline values: CDR1 MDHEN, CDR2 SYDVKM. The CDR3 sequence is 13 residues long. For the CDR3, the DNA is TGTGCCAGCAGTCCCGAGTATAATCAGCCCCAGCATTTT. Its translation: CASSPEYNQPQHF.

This clonotype appeared a few times. The V call is TRBV5-1, the J call TRBJ2-7; 11 bases line up with TRBD2. Germline V CDR1 and CDR2: SGHRS, YFSETQ. The CDR3 length is 16 residues. V gave up 0 bases and J gave up 2 bases; unmatched junction bases: 4. This chain's CDR3 is CASSLGGTSGAYEQYF. The CDR3 region has the DNA TGCGCCAGCAGCTTGGGCGGGACTAGCGGCGCCTACGAGCAGTACTTC.

The chain has TRBV4-1 and TRBJ2-5; D perhaps matches TRBD2 (5 bases). V lost 8 bases and J 5 bases, leaving 21 bases between the germline ends. Germline V lookup: CDR1 MGHRA, CDR2 YSYEKL. This CDR3 contains 15 residues. This CDR3 is CASGIVGGAWETQYF. The CDR3 coding sequence is TGCGCCAGCGGGATAGTCGGAGGCGCTTGGGAGACCCAGTACTTC.

The V call is TRBV6-2 or TRBV6-3, the J call TRBJ2-2, with TRBD2 identical over 11 bases. Germline V gene data show CDR1 as MNHEY and CDR2 as SVGEGT. This CDR3 comprises 17 residues. V lost 6 bases, J lost 4 bases, and 10 bases stayed unmatched. CDR3 coding DNA: TGTGCCAGCAGGCCACCCGGGACTAGCGGACTCACCGGGGAGCTGTTTTTT. Translating gives CASRPPGTSGLTGELFF.

The sample holds a few counts of this clonotype. The rearrangement joins TRBV29-1 to TRBJ2-7; D is undetermined. CDR1 and CDR2 (germline): SQVTM, ANQGSEA. The V and J ends lost 4 bases and 4 bases respectively, with 17 bases between them. The CDR3 sequence is 14 residues long. CDR3 nucleotides: TGCAGCGTTGGGGTCCCGGGTGGTAGGTACGAGCAGTACTTC. Encoded protein: CSVGVPGGRYEQYF.

The CDR3 DNA reads TGTGCCAGCAGCTTAGAGGCGGGATGGGTTCCAGATACGCAGTATTTT. Translation gives CASSLEAGWVPDTQYF. The gene calls are TRBV7-9 and TRBJ2-3; a possible D gene is TRBD2 (6 bases). The V gene's germline CDR1 is SEHNR and CDR2 FQNEAQ (reference sequence). V was pared by 1 base and J by 4 bases, with 15 bases between. The CDR3 consists of 16 residues.

A note on this clonotype: One base away lies a much larger clone, so this may be a sequencing read error. This chain uses TRBV24-1 with TRBJ2-5; either TRBD1 or TRBD2 may supply D (6 bases each). This CDR3 comprises 14 residues. In germline, CDR1 is KGHDR, CDR2 SFDVKD. Trimming left V 7 bases short and J 5 bases short, with 16 bases between. The CDR3 region has the DNA TGTGCCACCAGCGCGGGCACAGGGAGGGAGACCCAGTACTTC. Its translation: CATSAGTGRETQYF.

The chain recombines TRBV28 with TRBJ2-7; 9 bases are shared with TRBD1. The CDR3 has 15 residues. Per germline, CDR1 MDHEN and CDR2 SYDVKM. Unmatched junction bases numbered 11, after V lost 6 bases and J lost 5 bases. In DNA, the CDR3 is TGTGCCAGCAGGACCTTGGGGACAGGGAGGGACGAGCAGTACTTC. Translation gives CASRTLGTGRDEQYF. The full variable domain, in which reference TRBV28 and TRBJ2-7 provide the parts outside the CDR3, is DVKVTQSSRYLVKRTGEKVFLECVQDMDHENMFWYRQDPGLGLRLIYFSYDVKMKEKGDIPEGYSVSREKKERFSLILESASTNQTSMYLCASRTLGTGRDEQYFGPGTRLTVT.

This clonotype has only a few counts. J is TRBJ2-5 and V is TRBV4-2; TRBD2 might be the D (6 bases). V lost 1 base to trimming and J lost 3 bases, with 9 bases between them. The CDR3 extends over 14 amino acids. CDR1 LGHNA and CDR2 YNFKEQ come from the germline V gene. The CDR3 nucleotides read TGTGCCAGCAGCCAAGGGGACTCCAAAGAGACCCAGTACTTC. Translation gives CASSQGDSKETQYF.

The CDR3 loop is CATSRSREKNEKLFF. The DNA for the CDR3 is TGTGCCACCAGCAGATCAAGGGAGAAAAATGAAAAACTGTTTTTT. The chain has TRBV15 and TRBJ1-4; no clear D gene. V was shortened by 2 bases and J by 5 bases, with 12 bases between the two germline ends. Germline-derived CDR1 and CDR2 are LNHNV and YYDKDF (reference sequence). The CDR3 totals 15 residues.

This clonotype was counted a few times. This rearrangement joins TRBV28 to TRBJ2-1; TRBD2 matches at 7 bases. The CDR3 is 18 residues long. The V gene's germline CDR1 is MDHEN and CDR2 SYDVKM. The V segment lost 2 bases and the J segment 4 bases; nucleotides outside the gene matches: 14. CDR3 sequence reads: CASSLRNSGNYWYNEQFF. The CDR3 DNA sequence: TGTGCCAGCAGTTTACGCAACAGCGGGAATTATTGGTACAATGAGCAGTTCTTC.

V usage is TRBV28 and J usage is TRBJ2-7, with 7 bases identical to TRBD1. Losses at the gene ends were 2 bases for V and 0 bases for J; bases not matched to a gene: 7. The CDR3 runs 16 residues. Germline V gene data show CDR1 as MDHEN and CDR2 as SYDVKM. CDR3: CASSLRGAGGSYEQYF. CDR3 bases: TGTGCCAGCAGTTTACGTGGGGCAGGGGGCTCCTACGAGCAGTACTTC.